These 14 T cell receptor beta chains were all obtained from the same sample, sequenced in a study of shared clonotypes between healthy human individuals. Assay used: immunoSEQ multiplex PCR; TCRdb lists only in-frame clones, some missing. The sample comprises approximately 500,000 clones, around 79% of which are singletons, and 13% rests with the top ten. The specimen was PBMCs. Every receptor here comes from a woman aged 40 to 50 in good health. Some clones in this sample may be carry-over from other donors' samples.

Only a few counts were recorded for this clone. The V gene is TRBV30, the J gene TRBJ1-2; D uncertain. Trimming pared 3 bases from V and 1 base from J, leaving 9 bases between. The germline CDR1 and CDR2 sequences are GTSNPN and SVGIG (reference sequence). This CDR3 region has 13 residues. CDR3 amino acids: CAWSRAFNYGYTF. CDR3 sequence (DNA): TGTGCCTGGAGCCGGGCCTTTAACTATGGCTACACCTTC.

This rearrangement joins TRBV15 to TRBJ1-2, with D uncertain. Trimming removed 5 bases from V and 2 bases from J, with 15 bases in between. This CDR3 has 15 residues. CDR1 and CDR2 (germline): LNHNV, YYDKDF (reference sequence). The CDR3 DNA is TGTGCCACCAGCCCGGGTTTAGGTTCCAACTATGGCTACACCTTC. Residues: CATSPGLGSNYGYTF.

The chain uses TRBV10-3 and TRBJ1-1; D is undetermined. The CDR3 has 13 residues. CDR1 is ENHRY, CDR2 SYGVKD, per germline. Trimming cost V 7 bases and J 1 base, with 10 bases left between them. The CDR3, as DNA: TGTGCCATCACCCGATCCCCGAACACTGAAGCTTTCTTT. Protein sequence: CAITRSPNTEAFF.

The chain uses TRBV5-1 and TRBJ1-1; 10 bases fit TRBD1. The V gene's germline CDR1 is SGHRS and CDR2 YFSETQ. J lost 0 bases, V lost 2 bases, and 7 bases had no gene match. The CDR3 covers 17 residues. Here the CDR3 DNA reads TGCGCCAGCAGCTTATCCGGGACAGGGGTCATGAACACTGAAGCTTTCTTT. Encoded protein: CASSLSGTGVMNTEAFF.

This chain uses TRBV9 with TRBJ2-3; 9 bases are shared with TRBD2. CDR1 and CDR2 from the germline V gene are SGDLS and YYNGEE. The CDR3 is made up of 16 amino acids. V shed 3 bases, J shed 1 base, and the junction held 6 bases outside the gene matches. The CDR3 loop is CASSAPLAGRTDTQYF. The CDR3 nucleotides are TGTGCCAGCAGCGCCCCACTAGCGGGCCGCACAGATACGCAGTATTTT.

V gene TRBV7-3 combines with J gene TRBJ2-3; D is ambiguous. The CDR3 sequence is 14 residues long. V was clipped by 5 bases and J by 7 bases, with 16 bases between them. Germline V gives CDR1 SGHTA, CDR2 FQGTGA. The CDR3 DNA reads as TGTGCCAGCAGCAAGACATGGCCCGGACATACGCAGTATTTT. It specifies CASSKTWPGHTQYF. Together with reference TRBV7-3 and TRBJ2-3, the CDR3 gives the full variable domain: GAGVSQTPSNKVTEKGKYVELRCDPISGHTALYWYRQSLGQGPEFLIYFQGTGAADDSGLPNDRFFAVRPEGSVSTLKIQRTERGDSAVYLCASSKTWPGHTQYFGPGTRLTVL.

This chain links TRBV7-2 with TRBJ2-3; no reliable D call. Germline V CDR1 and CDR2: SGHTA, FQGNSA. The CDR3 extends over 13 amino acids. V lost 1 base, J lost 4 bases, and 6 bases lay in between. The DNA for the CDR3 is TGTGCCAGCAGCTTAGTTAACCCAGATACGCAGTATTTT. This codes for CASSLVNPDTQYF.

This clone has only a few counts. CDR3: CASSLRENYEQYF. The CDR3 DNA reads TGCGCCAGCAGCTTGAGGGAAAACTACGAGCAGTACTTC. The chain links TRBV5-1 to TRBJ2-7; unclear D gene. CDR1 is SGHRS, CDR2 YFSETQ, per germline. The V and J ends lost 1 base and 3 bases respectively, with 8 bases between them. This CDR3 comprises 13 residues.

The chain couples TRBV7-9 to TRBJ1-1, with a possible D match to TRBD1 (6 bases). The CDR3 covers 15 residues. Trimming removed 0 bases from V and 1 base from J, with 9 bases in between. Germline V lookup: CDR1 SEHNR, CDR2 FQNEAQ (reference sequence). CDR3 sequence: CASSLARGGNTEAFF. The CDR3 region has the DNA TGTGCCAGCAGCTTAGCGCGAGGGGGGAACACTGAAGCTTTCTTT.

This chain joins TRBV7-2 and TRBJ2-1; 7 bases map to TRBD2. This CDR3 is built from 13 residues. Germline V lookup: CDR1 SGHTA, CDR2 FQGNSA. V shed 5 bases, J shed 8 bases, and the junction held 6 bases outside the gene matches. The CDR3 reads CASSLQTSHEQFF. The CDR3 DNA is TGTGCCAGCAGCCTGCAGACTAGCCATGAGCAGTTCTTC.

This CDR3 is CASSGLLDTQYF. The CDR3 bases are TGTGCCAGTAGCGGGCTGCTGGATACGCAGTATTTT. This chain connects TRBV19 to TRBJ2-3; no definite D call. The germline V gene encodes CDR1 LNHDA and CDR2 SQIVND (reference sequence). Between the trimmed V and J ends, which lost 6 bases and 6 bases, there was a span of 10 bases. The CDR3 covers 12 residues.

J is TRBJ2-1 and V is TRBV7-9, with TRBD2 identical over 11 bases. Germline loops: CDR1 SEHNR, CDR2 FQNEAQ (reference sequence). V trimming: 3 bases; J trimming: 0 bases; junction bases outside the gene matches: 4. The CDR3 is made up of 17 amino acids. CDR3 sequence reads: CASSFSGRASSYNEQFF. The CDR3 DNA is TGTGCCAGCAGCTTTAGCGGGAGGGCTAGCTCCTACAATGAGCAGTTCTTC.

V gene TRBV28 combines with J gene TRBJ2-5; D uncertain. This CDR3 region has 13 residues. Trimming shortened V by 5 bases and J by 4 bases, and 11 bases separated the two germline ends. Germline V lookup: CDR1 MDHEN, CDR2 SYDVKM. The CDR3 loop is CASSRTATETQYF. The CDR3 bases are TGTGCCAGCAGTCGCACAGCTACAGAGACCCAGTACTTC.

This clone was counted only a few times. V and J are TRBV28 and TRBJ2-1; no reliable D call. Trimming stripped 2 bases from V and 0 bases from J, with 8 bases between. CDR3 length: 15 amino acids. CDR1 and CDR2 from the germline V gene are MDHEN and SYDVKM. CDR3 sequence reads: CASSLSLSSYNEQFF. The CDR3 DNA follows: TGTGCCAGCAGTTTAAGTCTTAGCTCCTACAATGAGCAGTTCTTC.